The present T cell receptor (beta chain) was sequenced within a study of Tregs in tolerant kidney transplant recipients. Study outcomes and limitations: Donor-specific Treg expansion exceeded global Treg expansion in tolerant patients, suggesting antigen drive.

Unstimulated regulatory T cells (CD4+CD25+CD127-), CD4+CD25- non-regulatory cells, CD4 and CD8 cells were FACS-sorted from thawed PBMCs. Libraries were prepared by immunoSEQ multiplex PCR; TCRdb keeps only in-frame clonotypes and omits some of them. The sample records fewer than 80,000 clones, less than 98% being singletons. As to this clone: Its specificity is not known.

From germline, CDR1 is SGHAT and CDR2 FQNNGV. V trimming: 3 bases; J trimming: 6 bases; junction bases outside the gene matches: 3. The CDR3 contains 14 residues. The gene calls are TRBV11-2 and TRBJ1-2; 11 bases fit TRBD1. This sequence was found in a human donor who received a combined kidney and bone marrow transplant. The source was Tregs from blood, collected before the transplant. The chain's CDR3 is CASSFGQGANGYTF. CDR3 bases: TGTGCCAGCAGCTTCGGACAGGGGGCTAATGGCTACACCTTC.